The following is a T cell receptor beta chain sequence with its context. The data were taken from a study of blood T cell repertoires in COVID-19. TCRdb's copy holds only in-frame clones and misses some; the assay was immunoSEQ multiplex PCR. The sample has 90,000 to 130,000 clones, roughly 85% seen once. The sequenced sample was peripheral blood. The sequence derives from a human donor in a cohort sampled during active COVID-19.

As DNA, the CDR3 is TGTGCCAGCAGCGCCCAGGGACAGGGGGCCTCTGGGGCCAACGTCCTGACTTTC. Its protein is CASSAQGQGASGANVLTF. This chain uses TRBV9 with TRBJ2-6; 12 bases line up with TRBD1. The V and J ends lost 3 bases and 0 bases, in that order; junction bases with no gene match: 4. CDR1 and CDR2 (germline): SGDLS, YYNGEE. The CDR3 contains 18 residues. The variable domain in full, completed from reference TRBV9 and TRBJ2-6, reads DSGVTQTPKHLITATGQRVTLRCSPRSGDLSVYWYQQSLDQGLQFLIQYYNGEERAKGNILERFSAQQFPDLHSELNLSSLELGDSALYFCASSAQGQGASGANVLTFGAGSRLTVL.